One sample yielded the 13 T cell receptor beta chains listed below, sequenced in a study of beta chain features in type 1 diabetes. The authors reverse transcribed all of the isolated RNA, so sequencing captured expressed TCRB transcripts. The data were produced by immunoSEQ multiplex PCR, yet TCRdb's version contains in-frame clones alone and is incomplete. The data hold 550,000 to 850,000 clones, with roughly 12% observed a single time. Antigen specificity for these receptors is unknown. Study findings and constraints: A moderate, significant TCRB CDR3 shortening appeared in type 1 diabetes across four CD4+ subsets.

The sequencing sample was made of naive CD4+ T cells from blood. Receptors originate from a young man with type 1 diabetes.

This chain links TRBV10-3 with TRBJ2-1; TRBD1 matches at 9 bases. The V gene end was trimmed by 2 bases and the J gene end by 9 bases; junction bases not matched to a gene: 11. CDR1 is ENHRY, CDR2 SYGVKD, per germline. This CDR3 contains 16 residues. CDR3 sequence reads: CAISEPGQGLEGEQFF. Written as DNA, the CDR3 is TGTGCCATCAGTGAGCCAGGACAGGGGTTGGAGGGTGAGCAGTTCTTC.

This clone has more than one count but fewer than ten. V usage is TRBV30 and J usage is TRBJ1-5, with D possibly being TRBD1 (6 bases). CDR1 and CDR2 from the germline V gene are GTSNPN and SVGIG (reference sequence). V lost 4 bases and J lost 7, with 14 bases in between. The CDR3 length is 13 residues. The CDR3 DNA is TGTGCCTGGAATGGCCAGGGGCAACAGCCCCAGCATTTT. This encodes CAWNGQGQQPQHF.

This chain connects TRBV7-3 to TRBJ2-3; 8 bases agree with TRBD1. The germline gives CDR1 SGHTA, CDR2 FQGTGA. CDR3 length equals 16 residues. Germline trimming cut 3 bases from V and 1 base from J; bases unmatched to any gene: 6. CDR3 DNA sequence: TGTGCCAGCAGCTTCCAAGGGGGACAGGGCACAGATACGCAGTATTTT. Its translation: CASSFQGGQGTDTQYF.

This clone has just a few counts. This chain connects TRBV28 to TRBJ2-7; D is unresolved. V was shortened by 1 base and J by 3 bases, with 4 bases between the two germline ends. The CDR3 consists of 12 residues. The germline V gene has CDR1 MDHEN and CDR2 SYDVKM. The CDR3 DNA follows: TGTGCCAGCAGTTTATCAAACTACGAGCAGTACTTC. This gives the protein CASSLSNYEQYF. Full variable domain (missing parts from reference TRBV28 and TRBJ2-7): DVKVTQSSRYLVKRTGEKVFLECVQDMDHENMFWYRQDPGLGLRLIYFSYDVKMKEKGDIPEGYSVSREKKERFSLILESASTNQTSMYLCASSLSNYEQYFGPGTRLTVT.

The CDR3 protein is CASSLSQANYGYTF. The CDR3 DNA follows: TGTGCCAGCAGCTTGTCCCAAGCTAACTATGGCTACACCTTC. The gene calls are TRBV7-8 and TRBJ1-2, with D unclear. The V gene's germline CDR1 is SGHVS and CDR2 FQNEAQ. This CDR3 is 14 amino acids long. V was trimmed by 3 bases and J by 0 bases, leaving 8 bases between them.

The chain is built from TRBV18 and TRBJ2-7, with TRBD1 matching over 10 bases. This CDR3 spans 16 amino acids. Trimming cost V 3 bases and J 1 base; bases outside gene matches: 6. Germline-derived CDR1 and CDR2 are KGHSH and LQKENI. CDR3 nucleotide sequence: TGTGCCAGCTCACCGGGGACAGGGGTAACGTCCTACGAGCAGTACTTC. Residues: CASSPGTGVTSYEQYF. Based on the CDR3 plus reference TRBV18 and TRBJ2-7, the full variable domain is NAGVMQNPRHLVRRRGQEARLRCSPMKGHSHVYWYRQLPEEGLKFMVYLQKENIIDESGMPKERFSAEFPKEGPSILRIQQVVRGDSAAYFCASSPGTGVTSYEQYFGPGTRLTVT.

On this clone itself: This sample also contains other DNA sequences that code for the same CDR3. This rearrangement joins TRBV28 to TRBJ1-1; D is unresolved. This CDR3 contains 11 residues. V gave up 4 bases and J gave up 5 bases, with 5 bases separating them. CDR1 and CDR2 (germline): MDHEN, SYDVKM. The CDR3 DNA reads TGTGCCAGCAGTTCCGAGACTGAAGCTTTCTTT. This translates into CASSSETEAFF.

The chain employs TRBV18 and TRBJ2-5; D unclear. CDR1 and CDR2 from the germline V gene are KGHSH and LQKENI. Trimming took 3 bases from V and 0 from J, leaving 8 bases between them. CDR3 length: 14 amino acids. CDR3 nucleotides: TGTGCCAGCTCACCGACGGCGAACCAAGAGACCCAGTACTTC. Translation gives CASSPTANQETQYF.

The chain joins TRBV30 to TRBJ1-2, with 11 bases fitting TRBD1. V lost 1 base and J lost 4; bases outside the gene matches: 5. The CDR3 length is 15 residues. Germline CDR1 and CDR2: GTSNPN and SVGIG (reference sequence). This CDR3 reads CAWSARDRGFYGYTF. CDR3 coding DNA: TGTGCCTGGAGTGCCCGGGACAGGGGGTTCTATGGCTACACCTTC.

This clone was picked up a small number of times. This chain's CDR3 is CASSQDRKEKLFF. The DNA of the CDR3 is TGCGCCAGCAGCCAAGACAGGAAAGAAAAACTGTTTTTT. This rearrangement joins TRBV4-1 to TRBJ1-4; D is unclear. Germline assignment: CDR1 MGHRA and CDR2 YSYEKL. This CDR3 contains 13 residues. The ends were cut back, 0 bases at V and 8 bases at J, with 7 bases in the middle.

J is TRBJ2-7 and V is TRBV5-5; TRBD2 might be the D (6 bases). The CDR3 spans 13 residues. V was clipped by 0 bases and J by 7 bases, with 11 bases between them. Per the germline V gene, CDR1 is SGHKS and CDR2 is YYEKEE (reference sequence). Here the CDR3 reads CASSLVPSEEQYF. In DNA, the CDR3 is TGTGCCAGCAGCTTGGTCCCTAGCGAAGAGCAGTACTTC.

The chain is built from TRBV30 and TRBJ2-1; no reliable D call. The germline gives CDR1 GTSNPN, CDR2 SVGIG (reference sequence). CDR3 length equals 13 residues. With 8 bases removed from V and 2 bases from J, the gap between germline ends came to 13 bases. CDR3 coding DNA: TGTGCCCACAAGATGGGTGCCTACAATGAGCAGTTCTTC. It encodes CAHKMGAYNEQFF.

This clone has just a few counts. The chain is built from TRBV30 and TRBJ1-5; tentative D call: TRBD1 (6 bases). Between the trimmed V and J ends, which lost 6 bases and 7 bases, there was a span of 16 bases. There are 13 residues in the CDR3. Germline loops: CDR1 GTSNPN, CDR2 SVGIG (reference sequence). CDR3 sequence: CACGGGAGQPQHF. CDR3 sequence (DNA): TGTGCCTGTGGCGGGGGGGCAGGACAGCCCCAGCATTTT.